The sequence of this T cell receptor beta chain was determined in a study of CD8+ T cells in alopecia areata. With regard to this clone: Its cognate antigen is unknown.

Trimming took off 2 bases at V and 2 bases at J, with 9 bases between the two ends. The V gene's germline CDR1 is SGHNT and CDR2 YYREEE (reference sequence). The length of the CDR3 is 14 residues. Study conclusions and caveats: Among the 100 top clones, expanded CD8+ clones, like scalp clonality, were significantly decreased by tofacitinib. Clonality in lesional scalp, especially alopecia totalis/universalis, exceeded that of normal scalp.

Specified treatment: oral pan-JAK inhibitor, 5-10 mg twice daily. RNA, once extracted, was reverse transcribed into cDNA for use as the sequencing template. Data came from immunoSEQ multiplex PCR; TCRdb stores just in-frame clones and leaves some out. The sample records 150,000 to 250,000 clones, about three fifths being singletons. J is TRBJ2-3 and V is TRBV5-4, with D unresolved. The sequence came from a human donor with alopecia areata. Sequences were derived from CD4+ T cells sorted from blood, sampled at week 24, from a patient treated with tofacitinib. The CDR3 DNA follows: TGTGCCAGCAGCTTACCGTGGGACACAGATACGCAGTATTTT. This sequence encodes CASSLPWDTDTQYF.